The 25 T cell receptor beta chains in this list originate from one sample, sequenced in a study of shared clonotypes between healthy human individuals. Method: immunoSEQ multiplex PCR; TCRdb's copy keeps in-frame clones and lacks some. The table includes roughly 760,000 clones, over 65% detected once. Input material: memory CD4+ T cells sorted from blood. Noted subset: CD45RA-negative fraction. Every receptor here comes from a woman between 25 and 40 years old in good health.

J is TRBJ2-1 and V is TRBV20-1; D is uncertain. This CDR3 region has 11 residues. V was clipped by 5 bases and J by 6 bases, with 8 bases between them. Germline values: CDR1 DFQATT, CDR2 SNEGSKA (reference sequence). CDR3 amino acids: CSALDLNEQFF. DNA of the CDR3: TGCAGTGCTTTAGACCTCAATGAGCAGTTCTTC.

V is TRBV7-3 and J is TRBJ2-1, with 8 positions matching TRBD2. The V gene end was trimmed by 5 bases and the J gene end by 1 base; junction bases not matched to a gene: 10. The germline V gene has CDR1 SGHTA and CDR2 FQGTGA. The CDR3 consists of 17 residues. The CDR3 is CASSKGGSGTSYNEQFF. The DNA for the CDR3 is TGTGCCAGCAGCAAAGGGGGTAGCGGGACATCCTACAATGAGCAGTTCTTC.

The rearrangement links TRBV7-2 to TRBJ2-3; 11 nucleotides agree with TRBD2. The V gene's germline CDR1 is SGHTA and CDR2 FQGNSA. CDR3 size: 14 residues. J gave up 5 bases and V 4 bases, and 2 bases lay outside the gene matches. CDR3 protein: CASSSSGRIDTQYF. In DNA, the CDR3 is TGTGCCAGCAGCTCTAGCGGGAGGATAGATACGCAGTATTTT.

The rearrangement uses TRBV28 and TRBJ2-2; the D gene is possibly TRBD1 (5 bases). Trimming cost V 2 bases and J 4 bases, with 8 bases left between them. The CDR3 loop spans 14 amino acids. Germline lookup yields CDR1 MDHEN and CDR2 SYDVKM. The CDR3 loop is CASSLAGITGELFF. The CDR3 DNA is TGTGCCAGCAGTTTAGCAGGGATCACCGGGGAGCTGTTTTTT.

The V call is TRBV10-2, the J call TRBJ2-3; D is undetermined. CDR1 and CDR2 from the germline V gene are WSHSY and SAAADI. V dropped 5 bases and J dropped 4 bases, with 16 bases sitting between them. This CDR3 comprises 15 residues. The CDR3 DNA reads TGCGCCAGCAGTAAGGCCCCCACCAGGCCAGATACGCAGTATTTT. Encoded protein: CASSKAPTRPDTQYF.

There are many counts of this clone. The chain links TRBV7-9 to TRBJ2-7; 7 positions match TRBD1. The CDR3 sequence is 14 residues long. The V and J ends lost 5 bases and 5 bases, in that order; junction bases with no gene match: 9. From germline, CDR1 is SEHNR and CDR2 FQNEAQ (reference sequence). CDR3 in DNA: TGTGCCAGCAGCCAACTGACAGGGATCCACGAGCAGTACTTC. This codes for CASSQLTGIHEQYF.

This clone appeared a single time. The rearrangement joins TRBV6-1 to TRBJ2-4, with TRBD2 matching 8 bases. The junction had 6 bases not matched to a gene; V was cut back by 2 bases and J by 6 bases. The CDR3 is 15 amino acids. Looked up from germline, CDR1 is MNHNS and CDR2 is SASEGT. The CDR3 here is CASSEFGGGRNIQYF. In DNA, the CDR3 is TGTGCCAGCAGTGAATTCGGCGGGGGGAGAAACATTCAGTACTTC.

V gene TRBV29-1 combines with J gene TRBJ2-3; the D gene is possibly TRBD2 (5 bases). Germline CDR1 SQVTM, CDR2 ANQGSEA. The CDR3 sequence is 13 residues long. V lost 1 base and J 5 bases, leaving 10 bases between the germline ends. The CDR3 nucleotides read TGCAGCGTTGAAGGGGGTGAGGGAGATACGCAGTATTTT. This translates into CSVEGGEGDTQYF.

V is TRBV2 and J is TRBJ1-5; D unclear. The ends were cut back, 4 bases at V and 5 bases at J, with 9 bases in the middle. Germline CDR1 reads SNHLY; CDR2 reads FYNNEI. The CDR3 is 13 amino acids. DNA of the CDR3: TGTGCCAGCAGTGCTTTACGGGATCAGCCCCAGCATTTT. It specifies CASSALRDQPQHF.

This chain joins TRBV7-3 and TRBJ1-2; tentatively, D is TRBD1 (6 bases). With 2 bases removed from V and 4 bases from J, the gap between germline ends came to 14 bases. The CDR3 has 15 residues. Germline CDR1 reads SGHTA; CDR2 reads FQGTGA. The CDR3 loop is CASSLQGQGLYGYTF. The DNA of the CDR3 is TGTGCCAGCAGCTTACAGGGGCAGGGCCTCTATGGCTACACCTTC.

This CDR3 is CASRVGGNTDTQYF. CDR3 DNA: TGTGCCAGCCGGGTGGGCGGAAACACAGATACGCAGTATTTT. The rearrangement joins TRBV27 to TRBJ2-3; D not certain. CDR3 size: 14 residues. V was cut by 8 bases and J by 2 bases, with 14 bases left in between. From germline, CDR1 is MNHEY and CDR2 SMNVEV (reference sequence).

The J gene is TRBJ1-3, the V gene TRBV11-2; no firm D call. Germline V lookup: CDR1 SGHAT, CDR2 FQNNGV. Trimming cost V 5 bases and J 4 bases, with 9 bases left between them. The CDR3 runs to 13 residues. The DNA for the CDR3 is TGTGCCAGCAGCGCCCAAGTGGGAAACACCATATATTTT. As protein: CASSAQVGNTIYF.

The chain uses TRBV14 and TRBJ2-5; D unclear. In germline, CDR1 is SGHDN, CDR2 FVKESK. Between the trimmed V and J ends, which lost 1 base and 6 bases, there was a span of 12 bases. CDR3 length equals 14 residues. The CDR3 sequence is CASSQALGGQTQYF. CDR3 sequence (DNA): TGTGCCAGCAGCCAAGCATTGGGTGGACAGACCCAGTACTTC.

Remarks on this clone: Other DNA sequences in this sample translate to the same CDR3. V is TRBV5-1 and J is TRBJ2-2; TRBD1 matches at 7 bases. The J segment lost 3 bases and the V segment lost 0 bases, leaving 2 bases of the junction unmatched. The CDR3 runs 15 residues. Germline lookup yields CDR1 SGHRS and CDR2 YFSETQ. CDR3 in DNA: TGCGCCAGCAGCTTGGGACAGGGTCACACCGGGGAGCTGTTTTTT. Protein sequence: CASSLGQGHTGELFF.

For this clone: A much bigger clone sits one base away, suggesting this may be a read error. The chain combines TRBV7-2 with TRBJ2-1, with D hard to call. Germline CDR1 is SGHTA and CDR2 is FQGNSA. CDR3 size: 13 residues. The CDR3 region is CVSSLSPPNEQFF. For the CDR3, the DNA is TGTGTCAGCAGCTTATCCCCCCCCAATGAGCAGTTCTTC.

The chain is built from TRBV2 and TRBJ2-5; TRBD2 is a possible D gene (6 bases). The CDR3 has 14 amino acids. Trimming removed 8 bases at V and 4 bases at J, with 17 bases between. CDR1 is SNHLY and CDR2 is FYNNEI in the germline V gene. The CDR3 DNA is TGTGCCAGCGCGGGGACGGGGCTACGAGAGACCCAGTACTTC. Translating it yields CASAGTGLRETQYF.

This chain joins TRBV21-1 and TRBJ2-5; the D call of TRBD2 is as the table states it, not checked on the DNA. TRBV21-1 is classified as a pseudogene. The CDR3 is 18 residues long. As DNA, the CDR3 is TGTGCCAGCAGCTTACCTCCTGGAGGGGTAGCGTTCTTAGAGACCCAGTACTTC. It specifies CASSLPPGGVAFLETQYF.

V is TRBV6-1 and J is TRBJ1-4, with D perhaps matching TRBD1 (6 bases). Germline V gene sequence: CDR1 MNHNS, CDR2 SASEGT. The CDR3 contains 15 residues. Trimming shortened V by 5 bases and J by 5 bases, and 15 bases separated the two germline ends. CDR3 protein: CASSKPGHNNEKLFF. The CDR3 DNA is TGTGCCAGCAGTAAGCCGGGACACAACAATGAAAAACTGTTTTTT.

The chain couples TRBV7-9 to TRBJ1-5, with D tentatively TRBD1 (5 bases). V gave up 1 base and J gave up 11 bases, with 15 bases separating them. Germline V lookup: CDR1 SEHNR, CDR2 FQNEAQ (reference sequence). There are 14 residues in the CDR3. The CDR3 spells CASSLGGASGSQHF. The CDR3 nucleotides read TGTGCCAGCAGCTTAGGAGGGGCCAGCGGGTCCCAGCATTTT.

This clone turned up a few times. This chain uses TRBV6-1 with TRBJ2-1; D not certain. The V gene's germline CDR1 is MNHNS and CDR2 SASEGT. The CDR3 is 12 residues long. V gave up 1 base and J gave up 7 bases, with 5 bases separating them. For the CDR3, the DNA is TGTGCCAGCAGTGAAGTAGGGAATGAGCAGTTCTTC. It codes for CASSEVGNEQFF.

This chain joins TRBV29-1 and TRBJ2-1; TRBD2 agrees at 8 bases. The germline V gene encodes CDR1 SQVTM and CDR2 ANQGSEA. Germline trimming cut 6 bases from V and 6 bases from J; bases unmatched to any gene: 7. The CDR3 has 13 amino acids. CDR3 in amino acids: CSVTVLAGNEQFF. CDR3 nucleotide sequence: TGCAGCGTCACTGTCCTAGCGGGCAATGAGCAGTTCTTC.

The J gene is TRBJ2-1, the V gene TRBV5-4, with 13 bases aligning to TRBD2. Germline CDR1 and CDR2: SGHNT and YYREEE (reference sequence). The CDR3 consists of 17 residues. The V gene end was trimmed by 4 bases and the J gene end by 4 bases; junction bases not matched to a gene: 8. The CDR3 is CASSRTSGSPFYNEQFF. CDR3 DNA: TGTGCCAGCAGCCGGACTAGCGGGAGCCCCTTTTACAATGAGCAGTTCTTC.

The chain carries TRBV19 and TRBJ1-4; D possibly corresponds to TRBD1 (5 bases). CDR1 is LNHDA and CDR2 is SQIVND in the germline V gene (reference sequence). Trimming left V 4 bases short and J 3 bases short, with 15 bases between. The CDR3 consists of 16 residues. This CDR3 is CASSKGRGKSNEKLFF. The CDR3 bases are TGTGCCAGTAGTAAGGGACGGGGGAAGTCTAATGAAAAACTGTTTTTT.

The rearrangement links TRBV5-6 to TRBJ1-4; D might be TRBD1 (6 bases). V lost 4 bases to trimming and J lost 7 bases, with 17 bases between them. Germline assignment: CDR1 SGHDT and CDR2 YYEEEE. This CDR3 has 15 amino acids. The CDR3 DNA reads TGTGCCAGCAGCCCCGGGGGAGGGGGAAGTGAAAAACTGTTTTTT. Translation gives CASSPGGGGSEKLFF.

V is TRBV6-6 and J is TRBJ2-7, with 10 bases matching TRBD1. Germline assignment: CDR1 MNHNY and CDR2 SVGAGI (reference sequence). The CDR3 contains 15 residues. Trimming removed 2 bases from V and 2 bases from J; junction bases left unmatched: 3. CDR3 sequence reads: CASSYLDRGAYEQYF. The CDR3 nucleotides read TGTGCCAGCAGTTACCTGGACAGGGGGGCCTACGAGCAGTACTTC.